This T cell receptor beta chain appears in the sequencing data of a study of T cells in Graves' hyperthyroidism and ophthalmopathy. RNA transcripts were the template for amplifying TCR beta CDR3 regions. TCR CDR3 regions were first amplified by RT-PCR with HTBI primers. TCRdb reprocessed the multiplex PCR reads with MiXCR, giving one entry per CDR3 protein. The sample holds about 560,000 distinct CDR3 sequences; 16% are singletons and the top ten take 18%. Trimming removed 1 base from V and 5 bases from J, with 8 bases in between. This CDR3 has 12 amino acids. Germline CDR1 reads DFQATT; CDR2 reads SNEGSKA (reference sequence). This clonotype was found many times. Newly diagnosed hyperthyroidism, duration under 2 months, in patients aged 18 to 65. Diagnoses rested on clinical symptoms, serum thyroxine and TRAb, thyroid ultrasound and orbital computed tomography.

Sequencing was performed on blood. The rearrangement joins TRBV20-1 to TRBJ1-2; D call uncertain. This clonotype was sampled from a woman aged 18-35 years with Graves' hyperthyroidism. DNA for the CDR3: TGCAGTGCTAGAGTTCAGAGTTATGGCTACACCTTC. The encoded protein is CSARVQSYGYTF.